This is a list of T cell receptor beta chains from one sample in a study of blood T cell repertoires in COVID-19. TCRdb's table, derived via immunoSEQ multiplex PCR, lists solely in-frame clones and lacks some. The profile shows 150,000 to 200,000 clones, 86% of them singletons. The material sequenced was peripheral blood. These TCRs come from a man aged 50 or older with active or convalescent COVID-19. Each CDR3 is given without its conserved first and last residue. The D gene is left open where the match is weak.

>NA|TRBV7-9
ASTHLGSSSPHSGANVLT
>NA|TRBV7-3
ASSLEGLQETQY
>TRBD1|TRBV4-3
ASSLGQGLNEKLF
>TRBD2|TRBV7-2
ASEVGTSGNIQY
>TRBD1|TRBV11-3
ASSLDTGQGSSGNTIY
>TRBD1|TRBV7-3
ASSLAGGGSTGNTIY
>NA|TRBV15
ATSRERASTEAF
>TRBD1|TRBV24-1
ATSDQGQGVNEQF
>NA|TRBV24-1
ATSDLTARELF
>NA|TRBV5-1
ASSLAGGLSYEQY
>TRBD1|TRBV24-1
ATSETGQGAKPQH
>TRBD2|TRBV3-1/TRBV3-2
ASSQASGRKDEQY
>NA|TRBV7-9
ASSRTGPLSNTEAF
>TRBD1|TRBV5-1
ASSLTGTGSYSPLH
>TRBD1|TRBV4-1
ASSQQDRDTGELF
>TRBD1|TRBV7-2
ASSTRDRGNTEAF
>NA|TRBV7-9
ASSPTTANTEAF
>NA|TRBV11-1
ASSLVLGGTGELF
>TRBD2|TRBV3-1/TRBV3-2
ASSQGGGWETQY
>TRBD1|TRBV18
ASSPEQGGDEKLF
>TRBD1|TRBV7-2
ASSFSRTGGAEGYT
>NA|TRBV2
ASSAFISGETQY
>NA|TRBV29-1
SVPLAGAGETQY
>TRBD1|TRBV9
ASSPGQGLQPQH
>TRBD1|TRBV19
ATHPGQGRTGELF
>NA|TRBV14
ASSLTGGYT
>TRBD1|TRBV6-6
ASSLYTGAGNTIY
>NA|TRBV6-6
ASSPGSAGYNEQF
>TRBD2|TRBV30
AWSPLSGTYYEQY
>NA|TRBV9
ASSPGVDRYYGYT
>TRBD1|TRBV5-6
ASSWDRGSEAF
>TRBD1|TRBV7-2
ASSFEGQRNTEAF
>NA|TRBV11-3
ASSFFFNYGYT